The rows below give T cell receptor beta chains drawn from one sample of a study of T cell responses to AZD1222 COVID-19 vaccine. Assay used: immunoSEQ multiplex PCR; TCRdb lists only in-frame clones, some missing. The sample yields roughly 24,000 clones, about nine tenths seen once. The source material was peripheral blood, sampled 28 days after the second AZD1222 dose. The origin of the receptors is an adult who received the AZD1222 COVID-19 vaccine. The CDR3 runs from the conserved cysteine through the conserved F or W. D genes are given only for firm matches. Rows may omit the clone size; those that give it use once, few, many or a size class.

size: once; V: TRBV5-5; J: TRBJ2-1; D: NA; length: 14; DNA: TGTGCCAGCAGCCTGGCCGGGGCCTACAATGAGCAGTTCTTC; CDR3: CASSLAGAYNEQFF
size: NA; V: TRBV6-2/TRBV6-3; J: TRBJ1-6; D: NA; length: 13; DNA: TGTGCCAGCAGTGCCACAGCGGCTCGTCCCCTCCACTTT; CDR3: CASSATAARPLHF
size: NA; V: TRBV7-2; J: TRBJ2-2; D: TRBD2; length: 15; DNA: TGTGCCAGCAGCATCGGGGGGGCCAACACCGGGGAGCTGTTTTTT; CDR3: CASSIGGANTGELFF
size: NA; V: TRBV25-1; J: TRBJ2-1; D: NA; length: 17; DNA: TGTGCCAGCAGTGACGCGACGGGCTTTGGGCTAGCCAATGAGCAGTTCTTC; CDR3: CASSDATGFGLANEQFF
size: NA; V: TRBV5-1; J: TRBJ1-1; D: NA; length: 11; DNA: TGCGCCAGCAAAAGGGAAGCTGAAGCTTTCTTT; CDR3: CASKREAEAFF
size: NA; V: TRBV5-1; J: TRBJ2-3; D: NA; length: 13; DNA: TGCGCCAGCAGCTTGGGGGCACATGATACGCAGTATTTT; CDR3: CASSLGAHDTQYF
size: NA; V: TRBV4-3; J: TRBJ2-2; D: NA; length: 14; DNA: TGCGCCAGCACTCCCGATAGGAACACCGGGGAGCTGTTTTTT; CDR3: CASTPDRNTGELFF
size: NA; V: TRBV6-1; J: TRBJ1-6; D: TRBD1; length: 14; DNA: TGTGCCAGCAGTGAAGCGCTTCAGGGGGATCCCCTCCACTTT; CDR3: CASSEALQGDPLHF
size: NA; V: TRBV5-5; J: TRBJ1-2; D: TRBD1; length: 15; DNA: TGTGCCAGCAGCGTAGGGGGCGCGTCTAACTATGGCTACACCTTC; CDR3: CASSVGGASNYGYTF
size: NA; V: TRBV28; J: TRBJ1-2; D: NA; length: 16; DNA: TGTGCCAGCAGTTACCCACCAGGGGCCTTTAACTATGGCTACACCTTC; CDR3: CASSYPPGAFNYGYTF
size: once; V: TRBV16; J: TRBJ1-1; D: TRBD1; length: 14; DNA: TGTGCCAGCAGCCAATATACAGGGGATACTGAAGCTTTCTTT; CDR3: CASSQYTGDTEAFF
size: NA; V: TRBV7-3; J: TRBJ2-1; D: NA; length: 14; DNA: TGTGCCAGCAGCTTAAAGGGCCGTAACAATGAGCAGTTCTTC; CDR3: CASSLKGRNNEQFF
size: NA; V: TRBV3-1/TRBV3-2; J: TRBJ1-6; D: TRBD1; length: 19; DNA: TGTGCCAGCAGCCAAGACCCCAGGGGGTCGGGAGTCTTTAATTCACCCCTCCACTTT; CDR3: CASSQDPRGSGVFNSPLHF
size: NA; V: TRBV27; J: TRBJ2-2; D: TRBD2; length: 18; DNA: TGTGCCAGCAGTTCCATAAATAGCGGGGGACCGAACACCGGGGAGCTGTTTTTT; CDR3: CASSSINSGGPNTGELFF
size: NA; V: TRBV29-1; J: TRBJ2-2; D: NA; length: 12; DNA: TGCAGCGCCCGCGGGGCGGCCGGGGAGCTGTTTTTT; CDR3: CSARGAAGELFF
size: NA; V: TRBV19; J: TRBJ1-2; D: TRBD1; length: 14; DNA: TGTGCCAGTAGTATCGGAGACAGGGGATATGGCTACACCTTC; CDR3: CASSIGDRGYGYTF
size: once; V: TRBV7-3; J: TRBJ2-1; D: TRBD2; length: 17; DNA: TGTGCCAGCAGTCCCCAAACTAGCGGGGGCACGGACAATGAGCAGTTCTTC; CDR3: CASSPQTSGGTDNEQFF
size: NA; V: TRBV3-1/TRBV3-2; J: TRBJ1-2; D: NA; length: 14; DNA: TGTGCCAGCAGCCAACGAGGACAGTCCTATGGCTACACCTTC; CDR3: CASSQRGQSYGYTF
size: NA; V: TRBV6-5; J: TRBJ2-3; D: NA; length: 13; DNA: TGTGCCAGCAGTCCCGGACGAACAGATACGCAGTATTTT; CDR3: CASSPGRTDTQYF
size: NA; V: TRBV5-1; J: TRBJ2-7; D: NA; length: 14; DNA: TGCGCCAGCAGCTTGGTCGGGGGGCCCTACGAGCAGTACTTC; CDR3: CASSLVGGPYEQYF
size: once; V: TRBV28; J: TRBJ1-3; D: NA; length: 14; DNA: TGTGCCAGCAGCGAACACGGAAGTTGGAACACCATATATTTT; CDR3: CASSEHGSWNTIYF
size: NA; V: TRBV28; J: TRBJ2-7; D: TRBD2; length: 15; DNA: TGTGCCAGCAAATTAGGAGCGGGGATCTCCTACGAGCAGTACTTC; CDR3: CASKLGAGISYEQYF
size: NA; V: TRBV6-1; J: TRBJ1-2; D: TRBD1; length: 16; DNA: TGTGCCAGCAGTGGGACAGGGGGATTTCAATCTAATGGCTACACCTTC; CDR3: CASSGTGGFQSNGYTF
size: NA; V: TRBV7-2; J: TRBJ2-5; D: NA; length: 14; DNA: TGTGCCAGCAGCTTAGAAGGGATCGGGGAGACCCAGTACTTC; CDR3: CASSLEGIGETQYF
size: NA; V: TRBV6-2/TRBV6-3; J: TRBJ2-1; D: NA; length: 12; DNA: TGTGCCAGCAGTTTAGAGGGGGATGAGCAGTTCTTC; CDR3: CASSLEGDEQFF
size: NA; V: TRBV29-1; J: TRBJ2-2; D: TRBD1; length: 14; DNA: TGCAGCGGACGGACAGGAACGAACACCGGGGAGCTGTTTTTT; CDR3: CSGRTGTNTGELFF
size: NA; V: TRBV10-3; J: TRBJ2-6; D: NA; length: 16; DNA: TGTGCCACCGCAGCGGGACAAAACTCTGGGGCCAACGTCCTGACTTTC; CDR3: CATAAGQNSGANVLTF
size: NA; V: TRBV5-1; J: TRBJ2-3; D: NA; length: 16; DNA: TGCGCCAGCAGCTTGAATGGCGCGGGACTCACAGATACGCAGTATTTT; CDR3: CASSLNGAGLTDTQYF
size: NA; V: TRBV11-2; J: TRBJ2-7; D: TRBD1; length: 15; DNA: TGTGCCAGCAGCTTACGCGACAGGGGGAGGTACGAGCAGTACTTC; CDR3: CASSLRDRGRYEQYF
size: NA; V: TRBV5-1; J: TRBJ2-1; D: TRBD1; length: 16; DNA: TGCGCCAGCAGCCTCGGACAGGGCGGCTCCTACAATGAGCAGTTCTTC; CDR3: CASSLGQGGSYNEQFF
size: NA; V: TRBV7-9; J: TRBJ1-1; D: TRBD1; length: 12; DNA: TGTGCCAGCAGCTGGGGACAGGGAGAAGCTTTCTTT; CDR3: CASSWGQGEAFF
size: NA; V: TRBV5-8; J: TRBJ2-5; D: NA; length: 15; DNA: TGTGCCAGCAGGGCGAGGGGACGGGGAGGAGAGACCCAGTACTTC; CDR3: CASRARGRGGETQYF
size: once; V: TRBV11-2; J: TRBJ2-5; D: TRBD2; length: 19; DNA: TGTGCCAGCAGCTTAGGTTCTAGCGGGGGGGCCACGGGACAAGAGACCCAGTACTTC; CDR3: CASSLGSSGGATGQETQYF
size: NA; V: TRBV3-1/TRBV3-2; J: TRBJ2-5; D: NA; length: 15; DNA: TGTGCCAGCAGTCAAGCAGGGGGACTCCAAGAGACCCAGTACTTC; CDR3: CASSQAGGLQETQYF
size: once; V: TRBV7-9; J: TRBJ1-2; D: NA; length: 14; DNA: TGTGCCAGCAGCTTACAGCCCCTGGGCTATGGCTACACCTTC; CDR3: CASSLQPLGYGYTF
size: NA; V: TRBV5-4; J: TRBJ2-1; D: TRBD2; length: 15; DNA: TGTGCCAGCAGCTTGGGTAGCGGGGGGGCCAATGAGCAGTTCTTC; CDR3: CASSLGSGGANEQFF
size: NA; V: TRBV28; J: TRBJ1-4; D: NA; length: 14; DNA: TGTGCCAGCAGTCCCCATGGGGGGGGTGAAAAACTGTTTTTT; CDR3: CASSPHGGGEKLFF
size: once; V: TRBV16; J: TRBJ1-3; D: NA; length: 15; DNA: TGTGCCAGCAGCCAATCGGGAGTGAATGGAAACACCATATATTTT; CDR3: CASSQSGVNGNTIYF
size: NA; V: TRBV19; J: TRBJ2-7; D: TRBD2; length: 14; DNA: TGTGCCAGTAGTCCCGGGACTAGCACCGACGAGCAGTACTTC; CDR3: CASSPGTSTDEQYF
size: NA; V: TRBV7-6; J: TRBJ1-4; D: TRBD1; length: 16; DNA: TGTGCCAGCAGCTTAGCAGAGACAGGGGACCGGGAAAAACTGTTTTTT; CDR3: CASSLAETGDREKLFF
size: NA; V: TRBV7-2; J: TRBJ1-2; D: TRBD1; length: 12; DNA: TGTGCCAGCAGCCTATCAGGGGGAGGCTACACCTTC; CDR3: CASSLSGGGYTF
size: NA; V: TRBV2; J: TRBJ2-7; D: NA; length: 10; DNA: TGTGCCAGCAGTCAGCATCAGCAGTACTTC; CDR3: CASSQHQQYF
size: NA; V: TRBV11-3; J: TRBJ1-1; D: NA; length: 15; DNA: TGTGCCAGTCCCAGGAAAGGACAGTCGAACACTGAAGCTTTCTTT; CDR3: CASPRKGQSNTEAFF
size: NA; V: TRBV7-9; J: TRBJ2-4; D: NA; length: 16; DNA: TGTGCCAGCAGCTTAGGGCCCCCCGGGGCCAAAAACATTCAGTACTTC; CDR3: CASSLGPPGAKNIQYF
size: NA; V: TRBV12-5; J: TRBJ1-5; D: NA; length: 17; DNA: TGTGCTAGTGGTTTGGTTGGGCGAGAAGGGGGCAATCAGCCCCAGCATTTT; CDR3: CASGLVGREGGNQPQHF
size: NA; V: TRBV7-9; J: TRBJ1-6; D: NA; length: 13; DNA: TGTGCCAGCAGCATCGGACAGAATTCACCCCTCCACTTT; CDR3: CASSIGQNSPLHF
size: NA; V: TRBV3-1/TRBV3-2; J: TRBJ2-5; D: NA; length: 15; DNA: TGTGCCAGCAGCCAAGTAAGGCTAGCCCAAGAGACCCAGTACTTC; CDR3: CASSQVRLAQETQYF
size: NA; V: TRBV28; J: TRBJ1-2; D: NA; length: 14; DNA: TGTGCCAGCAGCCCCCTGGGCGTGAACTATGGCTACACCTTC; CDR3: CASSPLGVNYGYTF
size: NA; V: TRBV4-3; J: TRBJ2-2; D: TRBD1; length: 15; DNA: TGCGCCAGCAGCCAGGGGACAGGGGGCTCCGGGGAGCTGTTTTTT; CDR3: CASSQGTGGSGELFF
size: NA; V: TRBV5-1; J: TRBJ1-4; D: TRBD1; length: 15; DNA: TGCGCCAGCAGCTTGGCCCGGGACAGAAATGAAAAACTGTTTTTT; CDR3: CASSLARDRNEKLFF
size: NA; V: TRBV6-5; J: TRBJ1-1; D: NA; length: 15; DNA: TGTGCCAGCAGTTACTCCGGGACATCTACCCAGGGGGCTTTCTTT; CDR3: CASSYSGTSTQGAFF
size: NA; V: TRBV29-1; J: TRBJ1-1; D: TRBD1; length: 13; DNA: TGCAGCGTTCGACCACCGGGACAGCCGGAAGCTTTCTTT; CDR3: CSVRPPGQPEAFF
size: NA; V: TRBV5-4; J: TRBJ1-6; D: TRBD1; length: 15; DNA: TGTGCCAGCACCGTCCAGGGGGCGGGTAATTCACCCCTCCACTTT; CDR3: CASTVQGAGNSPLHF
size: NA; V: TRBV3-1/TRBV3-2; J: TRBJ1-2; D: NA; length: 15; DNA: TGTGCCAGCAGCCAAGAAGGGCGGCGTGGCTATGGCTACACCTTC; CDR3: CASSQEGRRGYGYTF
size: NA; V: TRBV5-1; J: TRBJ1-3; D: NA; length: 15; DNA: TGCGCCAGCAGCTTGGCCTCAGGGACTGGAAACACCATATATTTT; CDR3: CASSLASGTGNTIYF